Described below is a single TCR beta chain sequence and its context. Antigen specificity is unknown. The CDR3 spans 14 residues. After removal of 5 bases from V and 5 bases from J, the junction contained 5 bases not matched to a gene. Germline assignment: CDR1 SGHRS and CDR2 YFSETQ. TCR beta cDNA was reverse-transcribed from 500 to 550 ng of total RNA. The reaction used a constant-region primer and ProtoScript II reverse transcriptase. For TCR beta, libraries were produced by three nested multiplex PCR rounds using slightly modified ARM-PCR. Primers for the first two PCR rounds were TRBV1-TRBV30 forward primers and a C-beta reverse primer (roughly 10 cycles per round). Each CDR3 protein is one row after TCRdb ran MiXCR on the multiplex PCR reads. Of about 330,000 distinct CDR3 sequences in the sample, less than 65% were seen once. The data originate from a study of tumor-infiltrating lymphocytes in primary liver carcinoma.

Study-wide results and caveats: Tumor region pairs overlapped more than did tumor-adjacent and tumor-blood pairs.

Germline DNA was also extracted, and blood RNA derived from unsorted whole blood. With chronic HBV infection, the patients were also treatment-naive. The sample consisted of peripheral blood. This TCR came from a man in his forties or fifties with primary liver carcinoma and hepatitis B virus infection. This sequence joins TRBV5-1 and TRBJ2-2; 8 positions agree with TRBD1. The CDR3 nucleotides are TGCGCCAGCAGACCTCGACAGGGGACCGGGGAGCTGTTTTTT. It encodes CASRPRQGTGELFF.